Listed here are 30 T cell receptor beta chains from one sample, sequenced in a study of T cell responses to AZD1222 COVID-19 vaccine. Produced via immunoSEQ multiplex PCR; TCRdb's table is partial and in-frame only. The sample has 90,000 to 110,000 clones; about nine tenths are singletons. The sample here was peripheral blood, taken on day 0 of AZD1222 vaccination. The receptor source for this set is an adult in good health.

V gene TRBV19 combines with J gene TRBJ2-6; TRBD1 matches 7 bases. Germline V lookup: CDR1 LNHDA, CDR2 SQIVND (reference sequence). The V segment lost 2 bases and the J segment 0 bases; nucleotides outside the gene matches: 4. This CDR3 is 17 amino acids long. The CDR3 DNA reads as TGTGCCAGTAGTATAAGGGGGCGCCGCTCTGGGGCCAACGTCCTGACTTTC. This translates into CASSIRGRRSGANVLTF.

A remark on this clone: The junction shows a germline mismatch at one end, possibly a read error. The chain combines TRBV5-1 with TRBJ2-3; perhaps D is TRBD1 or TRBD2 (5 bases each). The CDR3 loop spans 15 amino acids. Germline lookup yields CDR1 SGHRS and CDR2 YFSETQ. CDR3 DNA: TGCGCCAGCAGTTCTTCCCCAGGGAGCACATATACGCAGTATTTT. The encoded protein is CASSSSPGSTYTQYF. The whole variable domain, remainder taken from reference TRBV5-1 and TRBJ2-3, is KAGVTQTPRYLIKTRGQQVTLSCSPISGHRSVSWYQQTPGQGLQFLFEYFSETQRNKGNFPGRFSGRQFSNSRSEMNVSTLELGDSALYLCASSSSPGSTYTQYFGPGTRLTVL.

J is TRBJ1-2 and V is TRBV19; a possible D gene is TRBD1 (5 bases). V was clipped by 4 bases and J by 8 bases, with 11 bases between them. Germline CDR1 and CDR2: LNHDA and SQIVND (reference sequence). CDR3 length equals 12 residues. The CDR3 DNA is TGTGCCAGTAGTAGGTCCGGGGACGGCTACACCTTC. It yields the protein CASSRSGDGYTF.

The chain is built from TRBV11-3 and TRBJ2-1, with 8 bases aligning to TRBD2. CDR3 size: 14 residues. J was trimmed by 4 bases and V by 5 bases; bases with no gene match: 4. Germline V lookup: CDR1 SGHNT, CDR2 YENEEA. The CDR3 spells CASSQSGGYNEQFF. CDR3 sequence (DNA): TGTGCCAGCAGCCAAAGCGGGGGATACAATGAGCAGTTCTTC.

V usage is TRBV7-9 and J usage is TRBJ2-1, with 12 bases that match TRBD2. This CDR3 has 16 residues. CDR1 and CDR2 (germline): SEHNR, FQNEAQ (reference sequence). Trimming cost V 6 bases and J 5 bases; bases outside gene matches: 8. The CDR3 here is CASSLTSGSPNNEQFF. CDR3 bases: TGTGCCAGCAGTCTGACTAGCGGGAGCCCGAACAATGAGCAGTTCTTC.

The chain couples TRBV4-1 to TRBJ1-6; no firm D call. Germline V gives CDR1 MGHRA, CDR2 YSYEKL. The ends were cut back, 3 bases at V and 10 bases at J, with 10 bases in the middle. The CDR3 is 13 residues long. The CDR3 here is CASSHGVKSPLHF. The CDR3 nucleotides are TGCGCCAGCAGCCACGGGGTTAAATCACCCCTCCACTTT.

The table lists this clone with a count of one. The chain uses TRBV6-4 and TRBJ2-7; possible D gene TRBD1, 6 bases. The germline V and J ends were trimmed by 3 bases and 3 bases, with 24 bases remaining between them. CDR1 is MRHNA, CDR2 SNTAGT, per germline. This CDR3 is built from 18 residues. CDR3 nucleotides: TGTGCCAGCAGTGATAGTACGTCAGGGGCTCAACCCGTCTACGAGCAGTACTTC. It yields the protein CASSDSTSGAQPVYEQYF.

This rearrangement joins TRBV9 to TRBJ1-4; unclear D gene. Germline CDR1 is SGDLS and CDR2 is YYNGEE. The CDR3 is 15 amino acids. Trimming shortened V by 4 bases and J by 6 bases, and 16 bases separated the two germline ends. The CDR3 DNA follows: TGTGCCAGCAGCCCCGCGGGCCGAGGGTATGAAAAACTGTTTTTT. Residues: CASSPAGRGYEKLFF.

CDR3 in DNA: TGTGCCAGCTCATCTTATGTACAGGGGCCGAGCTCTGGAAACACCATATATTTT. This gives the protein CASSSYVQGPSSGNTIYF. The chain recombines TRBV18 with TRBJ1-3, with TRBD1 identical over 7 bases. The CDR3 runs to 18 residues. CDR1 is KGHSH and CDR2 is LQKENI in the germline V gene. Trimming cost V 5 bases and J 0 bases; bases outside gene matches: 13.

This chain links TRBV10-3 with TRBJ1-5; 8 bases map to TRBD1. J lost 2 bases, V lost 6 bases, and 3 bases had no gene match. This CDR3 comprises 14 residues. Germline V lookup: CDR1 ENHRY, CDR2 SYGVKD. The CDR3 DNA follows: TGTGCCATCAGACCGGGACAGGGCAATCAGCCCCAGCATTTT. Translating it yields CAIRPGQGNQPQHF.

The chain combines TRBV29-1 with TRBJ2-1; TRBD2 aligns across 10 bases. The trim removed 4 bases at V and 6 bases at J, leaving 15 bases unmatched. Germline V CDR1 and CDR2: SQVTM, ANQGSEA. The CDR3 sequence is 17 residues long. The CDR3 DNA follows: TGCAGCGTTGGAAAATTCCCTGGGAGCGGGAGGGCCAATGAGCAGTTCTTC. Protein sequence: CSVGKFPGSGRANEQFF.

The V call is TRBV5-1, the J call TRBJ2-3; TRBD2 matches 9 bases. Germline V gives CDR1 SGHRS, CDR2 YFSETQ. Germline trimming cut 3 bases from V and 5 bases from J; bases unmatched to any gene: 19. This CDR3 is 19 amino acids long. CDR3 region: CASSWKRNPLAGIRDTQYF. CDR3 bases: TGCGCCAGCAGCTGGAAAAGAAACCCCCTAGCGGGGATTAGAGATACGCAGTATTTT.

The chain has TRBV9 and TRBJ2-2, with unresolved D. The CDR3 covers 14 residues. Germline CDR1 SGDLS, CDR2 YYNGEE. The V end was cut by 5 bases, the J end by 1 base, with 9 bases between. CDR3 nucleotides: TGTGCCAGCAGTATAGGCGAGAACACCGGGGAGCTGTTTTTT. It yields the protein CASSIGENTGELFF.

This clone came up a few times. The rearrangement links TRBV7-9 to TRBJ1-2, with no clear D. The CDR3 is 12 residues long. Germline CDR1 reads SEHNR; CDR2 reads FQNEAQ (reference sequence). V was shortened by 3 bases and J by 4 bases, with 6 bases between the two germline ends. The DNA of the CDR3 is TGTGCCAGCAGCTTCCCCGGCTATGGCTACACCTTC. Translated: CASSFPGYGYTF. Drawing the rest from reference TRBV7-9 and TRBJ1-2, the complete variable domain is DTGVSQNPRHKITKRGQNVTFRCDPISEHNRLYWYRQTLGQGPEFLTYFQNEAQLEKSRLLSDRFSAERPKGSFSTLEIQRTEQGDSAMYLCASSFPGYGYTFGSGTRLTVV.

The genes are TRBV19 and TRBJ1-5; 7 bases are shared with TRBD1. J was trimmed by 1 base and V by 1 base; bases with no gene match: 7. This CDR3 contains 17 residues. CDR1 and CDR2 (germline): LNHDA, SQIVND (reference sequence). In DNA form, the CDR3 reads TGTGCCAGTAGTATAGCCCAGGGGGTTAAGAGCAATCAGCCCCAGCATTTT. Encoded protein: CASSIAQGVKSNQPQHF.

The chain employs TRBV6-6 and TRBJ1-3; 7 bases map to TRBD1. Germline CDR1 and CDR2: MNHNY and SVGAGI (reference sequence). The junction had 2 bases not matched to a gene; V was cut back by 4 bases and J by 2 bases. The CDR3 contains 14 residues. This CDR3 is CASSSGGTGNTIYF. In nucleotides, the CDR3 is TGTGCCAGCAGTTCAGGGGGTACTGGAAACACCATATATTTT.

The chain uses TRBV12-3 or TRBV12-4 and TRBJ1-1; no definite D call. CDR3 length: 12 amino acids. V gave up 4 bases and J gave up 9 bases, with 12 bases separating them. This chain's CDR3 is CASSSRIRKAFF. The CDR3 coding sequence is TGTGCCAGCAGTTCACGGATTCGCAAAGCTTTCTTT.

The V call is TRBV6-5, the J call TRBJ2-3; 7 bases are shared with TRBD2. The CDR3 is 16 residues long. Germline V gives CDR1 MNHEY, CDR2 SVGAGI. Unmatched junction bases numbered 6, after V lost 2 bases and J lost 1 base. This chain's CDR3 is CASSYQSGGGTDTQYF. CDR3 bases: TGTGCCAGCAGTTACCAGAGTGGGGGGGGCACAGATACGCAGTATTTT.

The chain has TRBV10-3 and TRBJ2-5; D gene uncertain. Germline V CDR1 and CDR2: ENHRY, SYGVKD. Trimming removed 5 bases at V and 5 bases at J, with 12 bases between. This CDR3 spans 13 amino acids. CDR3 sequence reads: CAISPRGRETQYF. The CDR3 region has the DNA TGTGCCATCAGTCCTCGTGGTCGGGAGACCCAGTACTTC.

The V call is TRBV5-1, the J call TRBJ1-4; 7 nucleotides agree with TRBD1. This CDR3 has 16 residues. The germline CDR1 and CDR2 sequences are SGHRS and YFSETQ. After removal of 5 bases from V and 3 bases from J, the junction contained 10 bases not matched to a gene. In DNA form, the CDR3 reads TGCGCCAGCAGACCACGACAGGGAAGTCCTAATGAAAAACTGTTTTTT. It yields the protein CASRPRQGSPNEKLFF.

The chain is built from TRBV27 and TRBJ1-4; D may be TRBD1 (5 bases). V was clipped by 4 bases and J by 5 bases, with 20 bases between them. The CDR3 sequence is 17 residues long. The germline CDR1 and CDR2 sequences are MNHEY and SMNVEV (reference sequence). Here the CDR3 DNA reads TGTGCCAGCAGTTCCGCCCCCTCCAGGGCGAAAAATGAAAAACTGTTTTTT. Its translation is CASSSAPSRAKNEKLFF.

The chain carries TRBV27 and TRBJ2-7, with 9 bases that match TRBD1. V shed 5 bases and J 4 bases; nucleotides not matched to a gene: 21. The CDR3 has 19 amino acids. Germline V CDR1 and CDR2: MNHEY, SMNVEV (reference sequence). The CDR3 loop is CASSTIIPAAGTGYYEQYF. CDR3 in DNA: TGTGCCAGCAGTACGATTATACCCGCCGCCGGGACAGGGTATTACGAGCAGTACTTC.

V usage is TRBV23-1 and J usage is TRBJ2-2, with D possibly matching TRBD1 (6 bases). TRBV23-1 is identified as an open reading frame with a role that is uncertain. The CDR3 runs to 17 residues. The V end lost 3 bases, the J end lost 1 base, and 15 bases lay between the germline ends. Here the CDR3 reads CASSQKSRGRNTGELFF. CDR3 nucleotides: TGCGCCAGCAGTCAGAAATCCAGGGGCCGGAACACCGGGGAGCTGTTTTTT.

The chain recombines TRBV4-2 with TRBJ1-2; D is unclear. This CDR3 region has 14 residues. V was pared by 0 bases and J by 3 bases, with 8 bases between. The germline CDR1 and CDR2 sequences are LGHNA and YNFKEQ. DNA of the CDR3: TGTGCCAGCAGCCAAGACCCAGACTACTATGGCTACACCTTC. Amino acid sequence: CASSQDPDYYGYTF.

The CDR3 DNA reads TGCGCCAGCAGCCCTAGCGGGGGTTTCACCGGGGAGCTGTTTTTT. Its translation: CASSPSGGFTGELFF. The V and J genes are TRBV5-1 and TRBJ2-2, with 10 bases that match TRBD2. Trimming took 4 bases from V and 4 from J; bases not matched to a gene: 4. The CDR3 covers 15 residues. CDR1 and CDR2 from the germline V gene are SGHRS and YFSETQ.

This clone has just one count. CDR3 in DNA: TGTGCCAGCAGCTTAAATGAGGGAACTGAAGCTTTCTTT. Amino acids: CASSLNEGTEAFF. The gene calls are TRBV7-2 and TRBJ1-1; no clear D gene. The germline gives CDR1 SGHTA, CDR2 FQGNSA. Deletions cut 2 bases from V and 5 bases from J, with 9 bases between. This CDR3 is 13 amino acids long.

This chain links TRBV6-1 with TRBJ2-1, with D uncertain. The CDR3 covers 16 residues. V was pared by 0 bases and J by 0 bases, with 9 bases between. Germline-derived CDR1 and CDR2 are MNHNS and SASEGT. CDR3 DNA: TGTGCCAGCAGTGAAGCTTCCCCGAGCTCCTACAATGAGCAGTTCTTC. Translation gives CASSEASPSSYNEQFF.

The J gene is TRBJ2-5, the V gene TRBV6-5; D is unresolved. Between the trimmed V and J ends, which lost 0 bases and 1 base, there was a span of 6 bases. This CDR3 is built from 14 residues. CDR1 MNHEY and CDR2 SVGAGI come from the germline V gene. Written as DNA, the CDR3 is TGTGCCAGCAGTTACTCTGGTGGCCAAGAGACCCAGTACTTC. Residues: CASSYSGGQETQYF.

The genes are TRBV5-5 and TRBJ2-6; D is unclear. Germline V gene lookup returns CDR1 SGHKS and CDR2 YYEKEE (reference sequence). V was shortened by 2 bases and J by 1 base, with 10 bases between the two germline ends. This CDR3 is 16 amino acids long. CDR3 DNA sequence: TGTGCCAGCAGCTTCGCCCGACCATCTGGGGCCAACGTCCTGACTTTC. Translated, it gives CASSFARPSGANVLTF.

The chain joins TRBV5-3 to TRBJ1-6; D gene ambiguous. TRBV5-3 is an ORF, and what it does is uncertain. This CDR3 is built from 14 residues. V shed 1 base and J shed 5 bases, with 7 bases lying between them. Written as DNA, the CDR3 is TGTGCCAGAAGCTTGAGGACGGATAATTCACCCCTCCACTTT. Its protein is CARSLRTDNSPLHF.